The entry below gives a single T cell receptor beta chain sequence along with its context. Some clones are missing from TCRdb's copy, which holds only in-frame ones; the method was immunoSEQ multiplex PCR. The data show under 20,000 clones, roughly 69% seen once. This sample is drawn from a study of sequential checkpoint blockade in melanoma. As for the study in general: Maintenance nivolumab came after either treatment sequence.

Between the trimmed V and J ends, which lost 4 bases and 5 bases, there was a span of 13 bases. CDR1 is SGHKS and CDR2 is YYEKEE in the germline V gene (reference sequence). The length of the CDR3 is 13 residues. The treatment was: randomized to nivolumab then ipilimumab (arm A) or the reverse (arm B). None of the patients previously received DNA-damaging chemotherapy. Sorted cells were live CD3+CD8+, lacking CD19 and CD56, from PBMCs. The TCR was taken from a human donor with melanoma. Sequenced material: CD8+ T cells sorted from blood (inferred from file names), taken from a patient given nivolumab and ipilimumab in sequence. The chain combines TRBV5-5 with TRBJ2-7; D ambiguous. The CDR3 protein is CASSLFWAHEQYF. Written as DNA, the CDR3 is TGTGCCAGCAGCCTCTTTTGGGCCCACGAGCAGTACTTC.